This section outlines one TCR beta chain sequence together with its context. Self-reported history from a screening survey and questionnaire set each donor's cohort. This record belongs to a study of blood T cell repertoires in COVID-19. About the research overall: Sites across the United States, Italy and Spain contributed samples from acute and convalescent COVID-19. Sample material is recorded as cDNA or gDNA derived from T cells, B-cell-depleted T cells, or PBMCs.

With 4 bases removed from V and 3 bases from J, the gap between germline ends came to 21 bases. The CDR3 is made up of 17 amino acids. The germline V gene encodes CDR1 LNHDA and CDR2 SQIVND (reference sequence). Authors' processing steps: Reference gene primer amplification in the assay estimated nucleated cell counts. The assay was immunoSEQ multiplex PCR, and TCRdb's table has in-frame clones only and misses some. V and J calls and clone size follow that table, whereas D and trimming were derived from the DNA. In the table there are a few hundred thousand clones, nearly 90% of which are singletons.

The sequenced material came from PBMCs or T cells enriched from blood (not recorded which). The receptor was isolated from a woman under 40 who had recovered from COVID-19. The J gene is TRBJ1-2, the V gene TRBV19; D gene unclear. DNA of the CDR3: TGTGCCAGTAGTACCCGGAGAGGCTCTCGGAGGGACTATGGCTACACCTTC. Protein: CASSTRRGSRRDYGYTF.